This TCR beta chain stems from a study of blood T cell repertoires in COVID-19 (dated by TCRdb to between 2020 and 2021). Background on the whole study: Samples covering the acute and convalescent phases of COVID-19 were provided by collaborators in the United States, Italy and Spain. The material from the prospective study consisted of cDNA or gDNA derived from T cells, B-cell-depleted T cells, or PBMCs. Deeply sampled blood TCRbeta repertoires from subjects exposed to, actively infected with, or recovered from COVID-19 were included in the dataset. The repertoires were released in a freely available public database intended as a resource for research on the immune response to SARS-CoV-2. The samples were drawn from two sources: the first 160 participants of the ongoing ImmuneRACE study, and 1,000 to 1,500 subjects contributed by 6 global collaborators. Sample metadata almost always included a de-identified subject ID, COVID-19 status, age in years and sex. Where HLA class I and class II types were available, the types were taken from metadata supplied by the sample provider, not from assay-based typing.

The immunoSEQ Assay, a bias-controlled multiplex PCR, was used to amplify TCRbeta CDR3 regions from genomic DNA. In the authors' own workflow: The number of nucleated cells in each sample was estimated from the amplification of reference gene primers within the assay. To quantify the absolute abundance of each unique TCRbeta CDR3 rearrangement, sequence reads were collapsed and filtered. Productive Simpson clonality was computed per sample as the square root of Simpson's diversity index over productive rearrangements. TCRdb limited this immuneACCESS table to in-frame rearrangements with V and J called. A share of clones is missing; checked studies link under half to unresolved V genes, and the rest is unexplained. The D gene and trimming were derived from the DNA, and the V and J assignments and clone size from that table. Within this sample are approximately 260,000 clones, with approximately 81% of them counted one time only. In total, the top ten clones hold 5% to 8% of the sample.

For this clone: Its antigen specificity is not known. Base qualities were left out, and no much larger clone turns up one base away.

In the prospective study, participants were roughly 18 to 100 years old, resided in about two dozen geographic areas of the United States, and were enrolled through a virtual design. In the prospective study, participants were assigned to cohorts based on the clinical history participants reported in a screening survey and a study questionnaire. Exposed participants had been in contact, within 2 weeks of entering the study, with a person who had a PCR-confirmed or clinician-diagnosed case of COVID-19. Each participant in the prospective study had whole blood, serum and a nasopharyngeal or oropharyngeal swab collected by mobile phlebotomists. Prospective study participants could optionally give additional blood draws and questionnaires over an approximately two-month period. Blood samples from the prospective study were shipped frozen or at room temperature prior to DNA extraction. General study outcomes and caveats: The quantity of clinical and demographic metadata differed by source and by participant and was supplied without curation.

This clonotype was sampled from a woman between 45 and 65 years old who had been exposed to COVID-19. Material for sequencing was PBMCs or T cells enriched from blood (not recorded which).

The nucleotides read TGCGCCAGCAGCTTTTCACCCCTAGCGGGGGGGCGGGAGACCCAGTACTTC. It translates as CASSFSPLAGGRETQYF. The chain joins TRBV5-1 to TRBJ2-5, and 12 bases in between align with TRBD2. Unmatched junction bases come to 10, with V trimmed by 2 bases and J by 5 bases. The germline V gene specifies SGHRS as CDR1 and YFSETQ as CDR2. The CDR3 starts with the cysteine, ends with the phenylalanine, and has 17 residues. Only the CDR3 part of the read is kept: 51 bases, read in frame from the first base.